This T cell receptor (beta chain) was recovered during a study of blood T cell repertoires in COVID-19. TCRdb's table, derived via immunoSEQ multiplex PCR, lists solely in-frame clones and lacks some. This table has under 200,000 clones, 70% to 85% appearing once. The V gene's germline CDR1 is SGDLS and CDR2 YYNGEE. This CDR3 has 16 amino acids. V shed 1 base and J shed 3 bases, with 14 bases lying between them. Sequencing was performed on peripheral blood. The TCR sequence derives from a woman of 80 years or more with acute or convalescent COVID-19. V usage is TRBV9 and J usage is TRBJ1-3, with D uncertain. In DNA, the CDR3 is TGTGCCAGCAGCGTATTGGGCTACGCGAGTGGAAACACCATATATTTT. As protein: CASSVLGYASGNTIYF.